The present TCR beta chain was sequenced within a study of T-cell reconstitution after alpha-beta-depleted transplantation in children. Findings and caveats of the study: Expanded clones from the graft, numbering several hundred, reportedly supplied alpha-beta T cells about two months after transplant. From surviving recipient T cells and thymic progenitors came the high day-60 TCRbeta diversity observed in some patients. The main origin of T-cell counts and diversity one year after transplant was newly produced T cells.

In regard to this clonotype: Its antigen is as yet unknown.

The trim removed 4 bases at V and 10 bases at J, leaving 19 bases unmatched. The CDR3 extends over 19 amino acids. Germline V gene lookup returns CDR1 SGHRS and CDR2 YFSETQ. For TCRbeta, the library was prepared with unique molecular identifiers. TCRdb passed the PCR reads through MiXCR, listing each CDR3 protein once. In the table there are hundreds of thousands of distinct CDR3 sequences, 10% to 15% of which are singletons. This sequence joins TRBV5-1 and TRBJ2-1, with TRBD2 matching 14 bases. The starting material was PBMCs, mostly from graft donor cells, obtained 360 days after TCRalphabeta/CD19-depleted stem cell transplant. The sequence derives from a male patient between 10 and 17 years old who had a stem cell transplant for acute myeloid leukemia, so the T cells may come from the graft donor. CDR3 protein: CASSPRLAGGPFQPREQFF. CDR3 nucleotides: TGCGCCAGCAGCCCTCGACTAGCGGGAGGGCCTTTTCAGCCTAGGGAGCAGTTCTTC.